The subject of this entry is one TCR beta chain. The CDR3 extends over 14 amino acids. V was pared by 6 bases and J by 4 bases, with 4 bases of the junction left unmatched. The germline CDR1 and CDR2 sequences are MNHEY and SVGAGI. The data are from a study of blood T cell repertoires in COVID-19. Original processing notes: Amplified reference gene primers provided the basis for estimating nucleated cell counts. The method was immunoSEQ multiplex PCR; TCRdb's version includes in-frame clones alone and lacks a portion of them. V and J calls and clone size are as listed in that table; D and trimming were resolved from the DNA. This table has around 100,000 clones, about 89% appearing once.

The J gene is TRBJ2-5, the V gene TRBV6-5, with 11 bases that match TRBD2. The sample taken for sequencing was peripheral blood. The receptor comes from a woman aged 60-75 years with acute or convalescent COVID-19. The chain's CDR3 is CASRPSGRLETQYF. The CDR3, as DNA: TGTGCCAGCAGGCCTAGCGGGAGGTTAGAGACCCAGTACTTC.